Below, one TCR beta chain is given with its context. V lost 0 bases and J lost 8; bases outside the gene matches: 6. Germline CDR1 SGHRS, CDR2 YFSETQ. This CDR3 has 14 residues. Data came from immunoSEQ multiplex PCR; TCRdb stores just in-frame clones and leaves some out. Found here are 30,000 to 40,000 clones, 91% of them singletons; the top ten hold 5% to 7%. This sample stems from a study of blood T cell repertoires in COVID-19. Specimen: peripheral blood. The chain uses TRBV5-1 and TRBJ2-5; 8 nucleotides align to TRBD2. The clonotype was recovered from a human donor in a cohort sampled during active COVID-19. The CDR3 protein is CASSLEGLGETQYF. As DNA, the CDR3 is TGCGCCAGCAGCTTGGAGGGACTAGGGGAAACCCAGTACTTC.